This TCR beta chain was captured in a study of identical twins. Addition of a universal primer site occurred through template switching, and cDNA carried unique molecular identifiers. A single record per CDR3 protein comes from TCRdb applying MiXCR to the 5' RACE reads. The table includes about 200,000 distinct CDR3 sequences, approximately 9% detected once. CDR1 is LGHNA and CDR2 is YNFKEQ in the germline V gene. The ends lost 6 bases at V and 12 bases at J; junction bases unmatched: 15. CDR3 length equals 16 residues. In this sample, this clonotype turned up many times. Sequencing was done on a sample of memory (CD45RO+) T cells sorted from blood. This TCR was recovered from a woman in her late teens or twenties in good health. The chain has TRBV4-2 and TRBJ2-1, with 12 bases aligning to TRBD2. CDR3 protein: CASSLYASGGAGRQFF. The CDR3, as DNA: TGTGCCAGCAGTCTCTATGCTAGCGGGGGGGCCGGACGGCAGTTCTTC.